This T cell receptor (beta chain) was captured by sequencing in a study of immune characterization of retroperitoneal liposarcoma. The V gene end was trimmed by 1 base and the J gene end by 10 bases; junction bases not matched to a gene: 9. This CDR3 region has 15 residues. The germline V gene has CDR1 SGHTA and CDR2 FQGNSA. From the PCR reads, TCRdb called clonotypes with MiXCR, one entry per CDR3 protein. The table records over 3,500 distinct CDR3 sequences, 35% to 45% of them present only once. A single count supports this clonotype. The chain joins TRBV7-2 to TRBJ2-1, with 8 bases that match TRBD1. Sequencing was done on a sample of tumor tissue. The sequence was obtained from a male donor with retroperitoneal liposarcoma. The DNA for the CDR3 is TGTGCCAGCAGCTTAGTCTCGGGACAGGATGGCGAGCAGTTCTTC. It is translated as CASSLVSGQDGEQFF.